This TCR beta chain was recorded in a study of prognosis after radiotherapy for stage I lung cancer. Study overall: Individuals diagnosed with stage I non-small cell lung cancer underwent enrollment between April 2018 and 2019. Delivery of radiotherapy was by SBRT in 3 to 5 fractions at a biologically effective dose of at least 100 Gy. The study's findings and limits: Post-treatment Shannon entropy following stereotactic body radiation therapy was lower among patients who developed distant metastases.

With two-round multiplex PCR, TCR beta CDR3 sequences were amplified from genomic DNA. For every TRBV and TRBJ gene, a specific primer was used in first-round PCR. In TCRdb, the multiplex PCR reads were re-called with MiXCR into one record per CDR3 protein. This sample yields fewer than 20,000 distinct CDR3 sequences, of which over 15% are seen a single time; more than 35% belongs to the top ten. The germline V and J ends were trimmed by 5 bases and 8 bases, with 21 bases remaining between them. The germline gives CDR1 MNHNS, CDR2 SASEGT. This CDR3 region has 15 residues. This clonotype was seen many times. The target antigen is unknown.

The clonotype originates from a donor of 50 years or more with non-small cell lung cancer. Source: PBMCs, taken before or after stereotactic body radiation therapy (not recorded which). The rearrangement joins TRBV6-1 to TRBJ2-5; a weak D match, TRBD2 (5 bases). In DNA form, the CDR3 reads TGTGCCAGCAGTCAGACCCGGAGAGGGCCCACCACCCAGTACTTC. The encoded protein is CASSQTRRGPTTQYF.